Listed below are T cell receptor beta chains from one sample, sequenced in a study of technical replicates of blood from a few donors. This table comes from immunoSEQ multiplex PCR, and its TCRdb copy is limited to in-frame clones, with some not included. The sample includes 75,000 to 100,000 clones, about 95% of them seen just once. Sequencing was carried out using T cells isolated from PBMCs. These TCRs come from a human donor in good health. CDR3s include the opening cysteine and the closing phenylalanine or tryptophan. The D gene is left open where the match is weak. The size entry is marked missing in some rows and otherwise reads once, few, many or a size class.

v_gene,abundance,d_gene,j_gene,CDR3nt,CDR3aa
TRBV9,NA,TRBD1,TRBJ1-1,TGTGCCAGCAGCGTAGGAGGGACAGGGAACACTGAAGCTTTCTTT,CASSVGGTGNTEAFF
TRBV28,NA,NA,TRBJ1-3,TGTGCCAGCAGTTTAGGAGGGATGAATGGAAACACCATATATTTT,CASSLGGMNGNTIYF
TRBV5-1,NA,TRBD2,TRBJ2-7,TGCGCCAGTTCTGCTTGGGCCACTAGCGGGATTAGCTCCTACGAGCAGTACTTC,CASSAWATSGISSYEQYF
TRBV30,NA,TRBD2,TRBJ2-7,TGTGCCTGGACCGGGACTAGGATATACGAGCAGTACTTC,CAWTGTRIYEQYF
TRBV18,NA,NA,TRBJ1-1,TGTGCCAGCTCACCGTCCCAGGCCGGGGCTGAAGCTTTCTTT,CASSPSQAGAEAFF
TRBV19,NA,NA,TRBJ2-7,TGTGCCAGTAGTATAGTTTGGGAGGCTGTCAGACTCGAGCAGTACTTC,CASSIVWEAVRLEQYF
TRBV19,NA,NA,TRBJ2-6,TGTGCCAGTACCAGTGGAGCTTCTGGGGCCAACGTCCTGACTTTC,CASTSGASGANVLTF
TRBV18,NA,NA,TRBJ2-3,TGTGCCAGCTCACCCGGACTGGCAGATACGCAGTATTTT,CASSPGLADTQYF
TRBV5-1,NA,NA,TRBJ2-7,TGCGCCAGCAGCTTTAGAGCCCTGGACGAGCAGTACTTC,CASSFRALDEQYF
TRBV5-1,few,NA,TRBJ1-1,TGCGCCAGCAGCTTGAGTCCGTTGTCTATGAACACTGAAGCTTTCTTT,CASSLSPLSMNTEAFF
TRBV7-8,NA,NA,TRBJ1-2,TGTGCCAGCAGCTTAGTACCTAACAGGAATCACAACTTC,CASSLVPNRNHNF
TRBV10-1,NA,NA,TRBJ2-5,TGCGCCAGCAGTGACCGTGTTCAAGAGACCCAGTACTTC,CASSDRVQETQYF
TRBV6-1,once,TRBD1,TRBJ1-4,TGTGCCAGCAGTGAACTATTGGGGACAGGGGTTGAAAAACTGTTTTTT,CASSELLGTGVEKLFF
TRBV27,NA,NA,TRBJ1-1,TGTGCCAGCAGTTGGAGGGGCATGAACACTGAAGCTTTCTTT,CASSWRGMNTEAFF
TRBV15,NA,NA,TRBJ1-1,TGTGCCACCAGCAGAGATTGGCGGACTGAAGCTTTCTTT,CATSRDWRTEAFF
TRBV4-1,once,TRBD2,TRBJ2-7,TGCGCCAGCAGCCTCCTCGCGGGGGACTACGAGCAGTACTTC,CASSLLAGDYEQYF
TRBV6-1,medium-sized,TRBD1,TRBJ2-7,TGTGCCAGCAGTGACGAGGGACAGGGCCCTTCCTACGAGCAGTACTTC,CASSDEGQGPSYEQYF
TRBV9,once,NA,TRBJ2-3,TGTGCCAGCAGCGTAGGTGCTACGGGGGATCCTACGGCAGATACGCAGTATTTT,CASSVGATGDPTADTQYF
TRBV7-2,once,NA,TRBJ2-3,TGTGCCAGCAGCTTATATTCGGGATCCACAGATACGCAGTATTTT,CASSLYSGSTDTQYF
TRBV6-5,once,NA,TRBJ2-1,TGTGCCAGCAGTTACGGGGGGAAGGAGCAGTTCTTC,CASSYGGKEQFF
TRBV5-1,NA,NA,TRBJ1-2,TGCGCCAGCAGCTTGGGGCCTATCGGGAATGGCTACACCTTC,CASSLGPIGNGYTF
TRBV5-4,NA,TRBD2,TRBJ2-7,TGTGCCAGCAGCACGGGACTAGAGCAGTACTTC,CASSTGLEQYF
TRBV18,NA,TRBD2,TRBJ2-5,TGTGCCAGCTCACCACGCGGGACTAGTGGTGGGGAGACCCAGTACTTC,CASSPRGTSGGETQYF
TRBV19,NA,TRBD1,TRBJ2-7,TGTGCCAGTAGTAGGACAGGGGGCTACGAGCAGTACTTC,CASSRTGGYEQYF
TRBV19,NA,NA,TRBJ2-3,TGTGCCAGTAGTATAGCGCGCGGATCATACACAGATACGCAGTATTTT,CASSIARGSYTDTQYF
TRBV7-2,NA,TRBD2,TRBJ2-1,TGTGCCAGCAGCTTAGTAGGGCGGGAGGTCCACAATGAGCAGTTCTTC,CASSLVGREVHNEQFF